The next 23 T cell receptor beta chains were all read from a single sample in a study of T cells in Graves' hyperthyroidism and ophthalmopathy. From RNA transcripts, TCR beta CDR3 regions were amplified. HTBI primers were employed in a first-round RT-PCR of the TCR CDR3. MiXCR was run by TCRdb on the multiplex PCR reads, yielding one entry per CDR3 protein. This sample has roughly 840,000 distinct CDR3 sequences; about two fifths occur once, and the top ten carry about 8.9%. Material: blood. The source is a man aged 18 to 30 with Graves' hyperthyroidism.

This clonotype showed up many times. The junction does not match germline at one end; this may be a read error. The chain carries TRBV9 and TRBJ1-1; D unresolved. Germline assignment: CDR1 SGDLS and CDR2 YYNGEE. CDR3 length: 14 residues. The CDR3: CASSLSSGNTEAFF. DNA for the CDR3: TGCGCCAGCAGCTTAAGTTCGGGGAACACTGAAGCTTTCTTT.

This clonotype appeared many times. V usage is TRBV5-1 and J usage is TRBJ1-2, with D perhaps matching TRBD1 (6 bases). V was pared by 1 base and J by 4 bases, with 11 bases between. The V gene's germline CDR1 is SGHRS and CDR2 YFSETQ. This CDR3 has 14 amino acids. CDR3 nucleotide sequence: TGCGCCAGCAGCTTGCGGGGGCAACGCTATGGCTACACCTTC. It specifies CASSLRGQRYGYTF.

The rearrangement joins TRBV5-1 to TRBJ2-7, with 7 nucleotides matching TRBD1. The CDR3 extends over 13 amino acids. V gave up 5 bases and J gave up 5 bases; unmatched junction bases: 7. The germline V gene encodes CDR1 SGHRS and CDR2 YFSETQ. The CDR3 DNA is TGCGCCAGCAGATTCGCAACAGGGGACGAGCAGTACTTC. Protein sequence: CASRFATGDEQYF.

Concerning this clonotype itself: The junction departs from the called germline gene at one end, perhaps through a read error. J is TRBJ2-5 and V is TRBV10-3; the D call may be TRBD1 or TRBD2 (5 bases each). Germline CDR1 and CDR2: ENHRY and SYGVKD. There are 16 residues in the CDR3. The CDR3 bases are TGTGCCAGCAGTTTACGCCTGGGACCTTGCCAAGAGACCCAGTACTTC. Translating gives CASSLRLGPCQETQYF.

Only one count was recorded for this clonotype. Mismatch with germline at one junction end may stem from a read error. The CDR3 sequence is CASSITAESNTEAF. The CDR3 nucleotides are TGTGCCAGTAGTATAACGGCCGAGTCGAACACTGAAGCTTTC. J is TRBJ2-6 and V is TRBV19, with no clear D. Looked up from germline, CDR1 is LNHDA and CDR2 is SQIVND (reference sequence). There are 14 residues in the CDR3.

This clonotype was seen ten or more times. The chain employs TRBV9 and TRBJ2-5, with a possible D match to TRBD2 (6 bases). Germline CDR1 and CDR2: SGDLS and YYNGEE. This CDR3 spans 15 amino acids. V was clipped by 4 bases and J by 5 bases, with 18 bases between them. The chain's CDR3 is CASSPSGRTGETQYF. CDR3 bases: TGTGCCAGCAGCCCCTCGGGGAGGACCGGGGAGACCCAGTACTTC. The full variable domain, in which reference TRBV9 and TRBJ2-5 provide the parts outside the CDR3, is DSGVTQTPKHLITATGQRVTLRCSPRSGDLSVYWYQQSLDQGLQFLIQYYNGEERAKGNILERFSAQQFPDLHSELNLSSLELGDSALYFCASSPSGRTGETQYFGPGTRLLVL.

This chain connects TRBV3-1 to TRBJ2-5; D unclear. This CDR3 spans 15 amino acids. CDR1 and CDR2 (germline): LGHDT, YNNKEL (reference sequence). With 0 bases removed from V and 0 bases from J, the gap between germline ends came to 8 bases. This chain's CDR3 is CASSQDTGDQETQYF. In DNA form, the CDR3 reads TGTGCCAGCAGCCAAGATACTGGAGACCAAGAGACCCAGTACTTC.

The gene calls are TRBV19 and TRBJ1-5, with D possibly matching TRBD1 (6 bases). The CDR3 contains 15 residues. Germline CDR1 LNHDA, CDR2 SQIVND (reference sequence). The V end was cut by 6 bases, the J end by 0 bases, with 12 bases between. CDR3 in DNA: TGTGCCAGTAGCTGGGGGGACAATAGCAATCAGCCCCAGCATTTT. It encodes CASSWGDNSNQPQHF.

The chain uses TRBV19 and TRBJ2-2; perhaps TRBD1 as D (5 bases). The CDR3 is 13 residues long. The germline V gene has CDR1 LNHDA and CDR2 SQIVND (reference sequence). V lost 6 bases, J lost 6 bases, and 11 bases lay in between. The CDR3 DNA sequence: TGTGCCAGTAGGGGTGCAGGGCCCGGGGAGCTGTTTTTT. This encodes CASRGAGPGELFF.

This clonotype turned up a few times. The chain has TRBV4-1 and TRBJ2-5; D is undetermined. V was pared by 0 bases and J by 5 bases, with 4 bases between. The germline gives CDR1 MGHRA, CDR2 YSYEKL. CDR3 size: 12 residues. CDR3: CASSQESETQYF. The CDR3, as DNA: TGCGCCAGCAGCCAAGAAAGCGAGACCCAGTACTTC.

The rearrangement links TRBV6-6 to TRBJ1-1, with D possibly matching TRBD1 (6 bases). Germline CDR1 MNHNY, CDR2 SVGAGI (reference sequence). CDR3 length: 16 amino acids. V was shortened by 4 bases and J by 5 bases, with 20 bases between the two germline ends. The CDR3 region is CASSCSNPQGNTEAFF. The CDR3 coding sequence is TGTGCCAGCAGTTGCTCAAATCCGCAGGGGAATACTGAAGCTTTCTTT.

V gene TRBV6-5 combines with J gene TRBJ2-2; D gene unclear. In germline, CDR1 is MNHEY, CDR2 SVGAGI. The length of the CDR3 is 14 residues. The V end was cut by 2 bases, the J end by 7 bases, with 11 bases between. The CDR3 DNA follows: TGTGCCAGCAGTTACGAGAGTCTTGTCGGGGAGCTGTTTTTT. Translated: CASSYESLVGELFF.

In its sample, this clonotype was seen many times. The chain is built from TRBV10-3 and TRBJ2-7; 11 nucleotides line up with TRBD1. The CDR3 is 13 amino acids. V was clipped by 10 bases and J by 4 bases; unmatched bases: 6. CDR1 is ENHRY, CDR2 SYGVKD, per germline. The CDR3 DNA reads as TGTGCCAGCAGGGACAGGGGGACGTACGAGCAGTACTTC. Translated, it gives CASRDRGTYEQYF.

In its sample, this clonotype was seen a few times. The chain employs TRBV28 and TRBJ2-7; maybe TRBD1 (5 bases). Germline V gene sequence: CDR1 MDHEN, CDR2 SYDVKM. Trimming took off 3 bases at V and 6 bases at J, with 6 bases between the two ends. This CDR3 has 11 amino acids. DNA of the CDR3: TGTGCCAGCAGTTTCAGGGTCGAGCAGTACTTC. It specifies CASSFRVEQYF.

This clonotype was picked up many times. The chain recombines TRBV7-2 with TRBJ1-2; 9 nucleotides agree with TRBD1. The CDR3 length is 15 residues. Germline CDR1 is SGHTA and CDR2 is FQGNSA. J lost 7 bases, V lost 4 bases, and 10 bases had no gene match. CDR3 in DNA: TGTGCCAGCAGCTCCGAGGGACAGGGTTCCCGTGGCTACACCTTC. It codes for CASSSEGQGSRGYTF.

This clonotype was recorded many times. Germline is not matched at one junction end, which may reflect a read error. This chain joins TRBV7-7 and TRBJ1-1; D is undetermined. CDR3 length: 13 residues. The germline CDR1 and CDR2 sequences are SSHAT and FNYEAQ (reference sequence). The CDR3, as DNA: TGTGCTAGCAGCTTAAACGAGAACACTGAAGCTTTCTTT. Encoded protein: CASSLNENTEAFF.

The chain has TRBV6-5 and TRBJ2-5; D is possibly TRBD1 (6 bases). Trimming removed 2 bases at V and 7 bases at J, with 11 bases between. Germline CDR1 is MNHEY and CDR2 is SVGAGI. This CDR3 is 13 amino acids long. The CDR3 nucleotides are TGTGCCAGCAGTTACCACAGGGCAGGGACCCAGTACTTC. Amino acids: CASSYHRAGTQYF.

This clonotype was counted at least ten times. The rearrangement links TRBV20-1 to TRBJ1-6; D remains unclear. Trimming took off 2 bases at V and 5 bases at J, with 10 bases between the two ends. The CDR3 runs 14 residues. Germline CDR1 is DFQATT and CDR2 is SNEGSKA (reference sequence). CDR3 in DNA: TGCAGTGCTAGAATGTCGCCCGATAATTCACCCCTCCACTTT. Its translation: CSARMSPDNSPLHF.

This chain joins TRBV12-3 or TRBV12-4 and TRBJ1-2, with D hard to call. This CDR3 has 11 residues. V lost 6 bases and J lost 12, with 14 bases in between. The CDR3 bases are TGTGCCAGCAGCTCAGGTCCGGATCACACCTTC. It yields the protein CASSSGPDHTF.

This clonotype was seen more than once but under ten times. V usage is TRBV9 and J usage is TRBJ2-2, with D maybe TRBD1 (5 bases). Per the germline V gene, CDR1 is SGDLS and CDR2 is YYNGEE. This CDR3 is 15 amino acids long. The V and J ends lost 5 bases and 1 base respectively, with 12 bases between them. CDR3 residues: CASSYSRENTGELFF. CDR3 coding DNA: TGTGCCAGCAGTTACTCCAGGGAGAACACCGGGGAGCTGTTTTTT.

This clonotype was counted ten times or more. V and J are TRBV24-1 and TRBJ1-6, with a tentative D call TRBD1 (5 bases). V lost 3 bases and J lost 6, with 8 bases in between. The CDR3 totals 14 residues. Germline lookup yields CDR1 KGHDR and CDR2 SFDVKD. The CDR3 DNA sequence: TGTGCCACCAGTGATGCGGGACTTAATTCACCCCTCCACTTT. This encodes CATSDAGLNSPLHF.

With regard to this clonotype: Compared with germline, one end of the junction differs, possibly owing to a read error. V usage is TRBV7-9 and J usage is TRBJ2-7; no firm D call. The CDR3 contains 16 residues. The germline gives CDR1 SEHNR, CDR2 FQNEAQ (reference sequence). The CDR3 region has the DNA TGCGCCAGCAGCCACCAAACCGGGCCGATCCGCTCCGAGCAGTACTTC. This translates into CASSHQTGPIRSEQYF.

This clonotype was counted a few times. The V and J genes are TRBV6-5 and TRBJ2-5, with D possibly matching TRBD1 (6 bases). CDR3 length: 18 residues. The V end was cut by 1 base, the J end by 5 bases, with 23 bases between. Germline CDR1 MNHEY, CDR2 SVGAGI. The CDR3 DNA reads TGTGCCAGCAGTTACTTGAGGCGGGCAGGGGCCTTCATGGAGACCCAGTACTTC. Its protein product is CASSYLRRAGAFMETQYF.